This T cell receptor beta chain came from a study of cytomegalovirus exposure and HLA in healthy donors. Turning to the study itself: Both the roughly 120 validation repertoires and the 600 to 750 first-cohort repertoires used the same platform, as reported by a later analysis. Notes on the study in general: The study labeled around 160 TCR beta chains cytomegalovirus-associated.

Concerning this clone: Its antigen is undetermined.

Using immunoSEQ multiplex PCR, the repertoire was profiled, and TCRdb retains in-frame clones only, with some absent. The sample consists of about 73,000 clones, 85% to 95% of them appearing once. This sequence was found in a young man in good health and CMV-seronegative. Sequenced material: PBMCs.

The chain's CDR3 is CASSFTGQATNEKLFF. The CDR3 nucleotides read TGCGCCAGCAGCTTCACAGGGCAGGCAACTAATGAAAAACTGTTTTTT. The rearrangement joins TRBV5-1 to TRBJ1-4; D might be TRBD1 (6 bases). V lost 2 bases, J lost 0 bases, and 11 bases lay in between. Germline V CDR1 and CDR2: SGHRS, YFSETQ. The CDR3 sequence is 16 residues long.